This T cell receptor beta chain was recorded in a study of blood T cell repertoires in COVID-19 (dated by TCRdb to 2018 to 2020). The study in broad terms: Samples covering the acute and convalescent phases of COVID-19 were provided by collaborators in the United States, Italy and Spain. The samples were drawn from two sources: the first 160 participants of the ongoing ImmuneRACE study, and approximately 1,300 subjects contributed by 6 global collaborators. The dataset comprised deeply sampled blood TCRbeta repertoires from subjects exposed to, actively infected with, or recovered from COVID-19. The repertoires were released in a freely available public database intended as a resource for research on the immune response to SARS-CoV-2. The prospective study material was composed of cDNA or gDNA derived from T cells, B-cell-depleted T cells, or PBMCs. Nearly every sample came with metadata listing a de-identified subject ID, COVID-19 status, age in years and sex. Where available, HLA class I and class II types were obtained from metadata supplied by the sample provider rather than from assay-based typing.

At one collaborating source in Seattle, patients were enrolled during active infection and were followed longitudinally through the course of disease. The collaborating institutions used their own protocols to collect whole blood in K2EDTA tubes. For TCRbeta analysis, collaborators shipped samples as frozen whole blood, isolated PBMCs, or DNA extracted from either of those sample types. The full study reports these points: The amount of clinical and demographic metadata varied by source and participant and was provided uncurated.

The immunoSEQ Assay, a bias-controlled multiplex PCR, was used to amplify TCRbeta CDR3 regions from genomic DNA. The authors processed their data as follows. Within the assay, amplification of reference gene primers was used to estimate how many nucleated cells each sample contained. To quantify the absolute abundance of each unique TCRbeta CDR3 rearrangement, sequence reads were collapsed and filtered. For each sample, productive Simpson clonality was calculated as the square root of Simpson's diversity index over productive rearrangements. The immuneACCESS repertoire file appears here via TCRdb, limited to in-frame rearrangements. These files lack a portion of the clones; in checked studies, under half of the deficit traces to unresolved V genes, and the cause of the others is not known. Clone size and V and J calls were adopted from that table, with D and trimming inferred from the DNA. The sample table shows about 300,000 clones, and approximately 84% are seen once. The ten largest clones capture over 1.1% of the sample.

Regarding this clone: This clone's antigen is unknown. Nothing much larger sits one base from this clone, and base qualities are not available.

From the germline V gene, CDR1 is KGHDR and CDR2 is SFDVKD. The CDR3 sequence holds 14 residues, the cysteine and phenylalanine included. CDR3 DNA only is kept here, 42 bases in frame from base 1. V gives up 3 bases and J gives up 2 bases, and the segment between their germline ends measures 9 bases. The sample taken for sequencing was peripheral blood. The rearrangement joined TRBV24-1 to TRBJ2-5; the D gene remains uncertain. This sequence originates from a human donor with COVID-19, enrolled during active disease. The donor label of this sample is uncertain. The CDR3 protein: CATSDTRVQETQYF. DNA sequence: TGTGCCACCAGTGATACCCGGGTTCAAGAGACCCAGTACTTC.